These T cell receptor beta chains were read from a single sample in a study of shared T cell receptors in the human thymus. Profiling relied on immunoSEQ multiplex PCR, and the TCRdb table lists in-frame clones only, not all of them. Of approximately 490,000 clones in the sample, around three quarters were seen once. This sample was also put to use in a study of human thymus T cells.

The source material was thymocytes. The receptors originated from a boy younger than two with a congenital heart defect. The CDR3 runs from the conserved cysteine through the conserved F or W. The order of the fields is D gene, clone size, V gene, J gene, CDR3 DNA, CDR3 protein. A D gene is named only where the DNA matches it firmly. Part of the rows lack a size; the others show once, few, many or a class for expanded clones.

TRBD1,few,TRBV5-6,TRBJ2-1,TGTGCCAGCAGCGGACAGGGAGAAGTCGATGAGCAGTTCTTC,CASSGQGEVDEQFF
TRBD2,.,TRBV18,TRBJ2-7,TGTGCCAGCTCAGGAGCGGGAGGGCCCCACGAGCAGTACTTC,CASSGAGGPHEQYF
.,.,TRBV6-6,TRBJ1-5,TGTGCCAGCAGTCTAGGAGGTGGGAATCAGCCCCAGCATTTT,CASSLGGGNQPQHF
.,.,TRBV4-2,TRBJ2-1,TGTGCCAGCAGCCAAGAAAGGAGAGCGGGTAATGAGCAGTTCTTC,CASSQERRAGNEQFF
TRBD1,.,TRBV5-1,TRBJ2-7,TGCGCCAGCAGCTGGGGACAGGACTACGAGCAGTACTTC,CASSWGQDYEQYF
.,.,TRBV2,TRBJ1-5,TGTGCCAGCAGTCTCCGACTTTCTCAGCCCCAGCATTTT,CASSLRLSQPQHF
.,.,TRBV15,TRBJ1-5,TGTGCCACCAGCGCCGATAACAAGAGCAATCAGCCCCAGCATTTT,CATSADNKSNQPQHF
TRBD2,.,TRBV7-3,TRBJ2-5,TGTGCCAGCAGCCCCGGACTAGCGGGAGCGAAGGAGACCCAGTACTTC,CASSPGLAGAKETQYF
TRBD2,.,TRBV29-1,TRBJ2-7,TGCAGCGCAGCCGCTGGGACTAGGAAGGGGGAGCAGTACTTC,CSAAAGTRKGEQYF
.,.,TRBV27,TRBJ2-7,TGTGCCAGCAGTCTAAGGTCCCCGAAGGGGCACGACGTGCAGTACTTC,CASSLRSPKGHDVQYF
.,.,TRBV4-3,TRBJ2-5,TGCGCCAGCAGCCAAGGCAAGGGGCCCTACCAAGAGACCCAGTACTTC,CASSQGKGPYQETQYF
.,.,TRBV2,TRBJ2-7,TGTGCCAGCAGTGTTCGAGGGCAGACCTACGAGCAGTACTTC,CASSVRGQTYEQYF
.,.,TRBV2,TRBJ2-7,TGTGCCAGCAGTGAGGGGGGGGCGGGAGCCAACTACGAGCAGTACTTC,CASSEGGAGANYEQYF
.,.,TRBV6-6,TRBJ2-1,TGTGCCTCAGGGACCTCCGGGGGCAATGAGCAGTTCTTC,CASGTSGGNEQFF
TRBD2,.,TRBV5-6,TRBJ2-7,TGTGCCAGCAGCCCGGGACTAGCGGGAGAGGGGTTGGTACACTACGAGCAGTACTTC,CASSPGLAGEGLVHYEQYF
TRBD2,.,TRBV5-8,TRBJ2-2,TGTGCCAGCAGCCCTCCCGGACTAGCGGGAATCACCGGGGAGCTGTTTTTT,CASSPPGLAGITGELFF
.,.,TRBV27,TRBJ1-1,TGTGCCAGCAGTTCCCCTAGATCCGTGAACACTGAAGCTTTCTTT,CASSSPRSVNTEAFF
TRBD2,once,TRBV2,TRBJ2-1,TGTGCCAGCCCGGGACTACCGCCGGGGGAGCAGTTCTTC,CASPGLPPGEQFF
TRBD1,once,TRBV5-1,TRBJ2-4,TGCGCCAGCAGCTTAGCAACCCAGGGGGCTGGGACCAAAAACATTCAGTACTTC,CASSLATQGAGTKNIQYF
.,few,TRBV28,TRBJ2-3,TGTGCCAGCAGCTCTGGATCACCGGGACTGAGCACAGATACGCAGTATTTT,CASSSGSPGLSTDTQYF
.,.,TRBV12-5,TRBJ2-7,TGTGCTAGTGGTTTGGACTCCAGGGTGGGGGAGCAGTACTTC,CASGLDSRVGEQYF
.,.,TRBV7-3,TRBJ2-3,TGTGCCAGCAGCTGGAGGGAGAAGGGCACAGATACGCAGTATTTT,CASSWREKGTDTQYF
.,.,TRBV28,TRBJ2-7,TGTGCCAGCAGCCGATACAGGGGGGGATACGAGCAGTACTTC,CASSRYRGGYEQYF
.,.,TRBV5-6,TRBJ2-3,TGTGCCAGCAGCTTGAGTGGAGGGGGCGCGGGAGATACGCAGTATTTT,CASSLSGGGAGDTQYF
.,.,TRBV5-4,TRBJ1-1,TGTGCCAGCAGCCCCTCCCCTAACACTGAAGCTTTCTTT,CASSPSPNTEAFF
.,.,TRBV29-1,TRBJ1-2,TGCAGCGTTGAATACAGGGATTATGGCTACACCTTC,CSVEYRDYGYTF
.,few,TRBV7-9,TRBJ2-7,TGTGCCAGCAGCTCTTCCGCCCGAACTAGAAGCGAGCAGTACTTC,CASSSSARTRSEQYF
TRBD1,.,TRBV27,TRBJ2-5,TGTGCCAGCAGTTTAATACAGGGGGATCCTTACCAAGAGACCCAGTACTTC,CASSLIQGDPYQETQYF
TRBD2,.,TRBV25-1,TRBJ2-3,TGTGCCAGCAGTGAGGGAGCGGGAGGGCCATCGGTTCCGGCGCAGTATTTT,CASSEGAGGPSVPAQYF
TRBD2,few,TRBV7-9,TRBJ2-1,TGTGCCAGCAGCCGCCGAACTAGCGGGAGGGCGAATGAGCAGTTCTTC,CASSRRTSGRANEQFF
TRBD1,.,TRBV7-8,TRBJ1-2,TGTGCCAGCAGCCCGCAGAGGCGAGGACAGGAGGAAACTAACTATGGCTACACCTTC,CASSPQRRGQEETNYGYTF
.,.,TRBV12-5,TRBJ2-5,TGTGCTAGTGGTCTCAAATCGCCGGCTAGCCAAGAGACCCAGTACTTC,CASGLKSPASQETQYF
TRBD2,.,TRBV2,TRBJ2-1,TGTGCCAGCGGGGGCCGGACTAGCGGAGGGGGAAATGAGCAGTTCTTC,CASGGRTSGGGNEQFF
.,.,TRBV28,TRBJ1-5,TGTGCCAGCAGTTTCGGCACAGGGAATTATCAGCCCCAGCATTTT,CASSFGTGNYQPQHF
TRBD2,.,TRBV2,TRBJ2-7,TGTGCCAGCAGTGGAATAGCGGGAGTTGTCCACGAGCAGTACTTC,CASSGIAGVVHEQYF
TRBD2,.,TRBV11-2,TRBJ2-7,TGTGCCAGCAGCTTAGTGACGCACGGGAGGGCAACCTACGAGCAGTACTTC,CASSLVTHGRATYEQYF
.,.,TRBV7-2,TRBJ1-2,TGTGCCAGCAGCTTATATGGGGGGGAGAATGGCTACACCTTC,CASSLYGGENGYTF
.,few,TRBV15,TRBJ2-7,TGTGCCACCAGCAGGGATCCCAGTAGCAGCTACGAGCAGTACTTC,CATSRDPSSSYEQYF
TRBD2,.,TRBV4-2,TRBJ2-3,TGTGCCAGCAGCCAAGAGTGGCAAGGAGCGGGAGGCACAGATACGCAGTATTTT,CASSQEWQGAGGTDTQYF
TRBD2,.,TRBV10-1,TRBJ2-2,TGCGCCAGCAGTGCTAGCGGGACCGGGGAGCTGTTTTTT,CASSASGTGELFF
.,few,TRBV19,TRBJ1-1,TGTGCCAGTAGTCCAGGCTCGGAGAACACTGAAGCTTTCTTT,CASSPGSENTEAFF
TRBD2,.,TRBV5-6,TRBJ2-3,TGTGCCAGCAGCTTGATGATAAGGGCGGGAGCGGTAGATACGCAGTATTTT,CASSLMIRAGAVDTQYF
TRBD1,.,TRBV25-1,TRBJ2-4,TGTGCCAGCAGTGTCCGGGACAGGGGGGCCAAAAACATTCAGTACTTC,CASSVRDRGAKNIQYF